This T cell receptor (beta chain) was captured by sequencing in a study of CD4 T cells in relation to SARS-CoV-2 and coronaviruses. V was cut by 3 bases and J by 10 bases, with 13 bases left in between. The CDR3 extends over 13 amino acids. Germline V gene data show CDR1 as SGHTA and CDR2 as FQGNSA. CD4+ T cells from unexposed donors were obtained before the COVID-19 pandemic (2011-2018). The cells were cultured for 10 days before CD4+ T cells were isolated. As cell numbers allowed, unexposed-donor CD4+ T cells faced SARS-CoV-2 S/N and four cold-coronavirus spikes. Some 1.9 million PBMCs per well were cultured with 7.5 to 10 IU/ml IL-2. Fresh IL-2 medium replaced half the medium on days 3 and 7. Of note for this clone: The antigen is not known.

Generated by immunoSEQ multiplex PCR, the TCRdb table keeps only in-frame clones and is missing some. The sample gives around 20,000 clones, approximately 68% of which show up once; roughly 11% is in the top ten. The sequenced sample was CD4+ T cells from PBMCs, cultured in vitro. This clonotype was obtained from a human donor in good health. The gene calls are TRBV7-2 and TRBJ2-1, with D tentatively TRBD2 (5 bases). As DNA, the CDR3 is TGTGCCAGCAGCTTGGCGGGTTCACAGGAGCAGTTCTTC. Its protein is CASSLAGSQEQFF.